This T cell receptor (beta chain) is drawn from a study of chronic HIV infection and antiretroviral therapy. TCRdb re-analysed the 5' RACE reads in MiXCR, keeping a single row per CDR3 protein. The profile shows roughly 50,000 distinct CDR3 sequences, about a fifth of them singletons. This clonotype has more than one count but fewer than ten. Germline V gene sequence: CDR1 MDHEN, CDR2 SYDVKM. Between the trimmed V and J ends, which lost 3 bases and 13 bases, there was a span of 11 bases. CDR3 length: 11 amino acids. The chain has TRBV28 and TRBJ2-3, with no clear D. This TCR was sampled from an adult who had HIV and had not received antiretroviral therapy, or was an uninfected healthy control (not recorded which). The material sequenced was peripheral blood. CDR3 DNA: TGTGCCAGCAGTTTGAGTAACAAGGAGTATTTT. It yields the protein CASSLSNKEYF. The whole variable domain, filled in from reference TRBV28 and TRBJ2-3, reads DVKVTQSSRYLVKRTGEKVFLECVQDMDHENMFWYRQDPGLGLRLIYFSYDVKMKEKGDIPEGYSVSREKKERFSLILESASTNQTSMYLCASSLSNKEYFGPGTRLTVL.